One sample yielded the 18 T cell receptor beta chains listed below, sequenced in a study of T-cell memory formation after mild COVID-19. TCRdb ran MiXCR on the 5' RACE reads and lists one entry per CDR3 protein. The data contain 100,000 to 150,000 distinct CDR3 sequences, 17% of them singletons. Source material: PBMCs or a T cell subset sorted from them (not recorded which). These receptors came from a man in his late teens or twenties who had mild COVID-19 (a few samples of this study predate the infection). Cell type and time point are not known.

The chain employs TRBV5-1 and TRBJ1-2; weak D call: TRBD1 (6 bases). Germline V gene data show CDR1 as SGHRS and CDR2 as YFSETQ. CDR3 length: 14 amino acids. Trimming shortened V by 1 base and J by 3 bases, and 10 bases separated the two germline ends. The CDR3 here is CASSLPAGDYGYTF. The CDR3, as DNA: TGCGCCAGCAGCTTGCCCGCAGGGGACTATGGCTACACCTTC.

CDR3 DNA: TGTGCCAGCAGTTACGACCCGGGGCTGAACTATGGCTACACCTTC. Protein product: CASSYDPGLNYGYTF. The chain links TRBV6-6 to TRBJ1-2; possibly TRBD1 for D (5 bases). The CDR3 is made up of 15 amino acids. The V and J ends lost 2 bases and 2 bases respectively, with 12 bases between them. Germline CDR1 is MNHNY and CDR2 is SVGAGI (reference sequence).

The chain joins TRBV7-8 to TRBJ2-2; D is tentatively TRBD1 or TRBD2 (6 bases each). Germline loops: CDR1 SGHVS, CDR2 FQNEAQ. The V gene lost 5 bases and the J gene lost 1 base, with 17 bases spanning the gap. The CDR3 spans 17 residues. In DNA form, the CDR3 reads TGTGCCAGCAGCCCACGGGCGGGACACTTGAACACCGGGGAGCTGTTTTTT. This encodes CASSPRAGHLNTGELFF.

The chain employs TRBV7-7 and TRBJ2-5; D is perhaps TRBD1 or TRBD2 (6 bases each). Germline CDR1 reads SSHAT; CDR2 reads FNYEAQ (reference sequence). The CDR3 is made up of 13 amino acids. V was cut by 3 bases and J by 4 bases, with 9 bases left in between. CDR3 region: CASSFWGAETQYF. The CDR3 nucleotides are TGTGCCAGCAGCTTTTGGGGGGCAGAGACCCAGTACTTC.

This clonotype was recorded a few times. The chain recombines TRBV24-1 with TRBJ2-1, with 7 bases fitting TRBD1. The CDR3 is 16 amino acids. V dropped 3 bases and J dropped 7; count of bases not matched to a gene: 11. Looked up from germline, CDR1 is KGHDR and CDR2 is SFDVKD. Written as DNA, the CDR3 is TGTGCCACCAGTGATCCTATGACAGGGTCTGGAAATGAGCAGTTCTTC. It specifies CATSDPMTGSGNEQFF.

The sample holds a few counts of this clonotype. The chain carries TRBV12-3 or TRBV12-4 and TRBJ2-7; TRBD1 might be the D (6 bases). This CDR3 is 14 amino acids long. Trimming took 2 bases from V and 5 from J, leaving 13 bases between them. The CDR3 DNA is TGTGCCAGCAGTTTAAATGGGGGCAAGGACGAGCAGTACGTC. Protein sequence: CASSLNGGKDEQYV.

This clonotype occurred a few times. The chain uses TRBV4-3 and TRBJ2-3; maybe TRBD2 (5 bases). Germline CDR1 reads LGHNA; CDR2 reads YSLEER. V lost 0 bases, J lost 1 base, and 11 bases lay in between. This CDR3 region has 16 residues. The DNA for the CDR3 is TGCGCCAGCAGCCAAGATAAACCGCGGGGCACAGATACGCAGTATTTT. Its protein is CASSQDKPRGTDTQYF.

This clonotype was seen repeatedly, ten times or more. The chain recombines TRBV12-3 or TRBV12-4 with TRBJ2-7; 10 bases line up with TRBD2. The J segment lost 0 bases and the V segment lost 5 bases, leaving 4 bases of the junction unmatched. The CDR3 runs to 15 residues. CDR3 sequence: CASSPRTSGSYEQYF. CDR3 DNA sequence: TGTGCCAGCAGTCCGCGGACTAGCGGCTCCTACGAGCAGTACTTC.

This clonotype was detected a few times. The chain is built from TRBV12-3 or TRBV12-4 and TRBJ1-2, with TRBD1 matching 8 bases. This CDR3 has 14 amino acids. J was trimmed by 4 bases and V by 6 bases; bases with no gene match: 7. CDR3 region: CASRSTGAVYGYTF. CDR3 bases: TGTGCCAGCAGGTCGACAGGGGCAGTCTATGGCTACACCTTC.

This clonotype was recorded a few times. The V gene is TRBV11-2, the J gene TRBJ2-5; D might be TRBD2 (5 bases). CDR3 length equals 13 residues. The V end was cut by 5 bases, the J end by 5 bases, with 12 bases between. Germline CDR1 SGHAT, CDR2 FQNNGV. CDR3 protein: CASSTRGWETQYF. Here the CDR3 DNA reads TGTGCCAGCAGCACTCGGGGTTGGGAGACCCAGTACTTC.

The rearrangement uses TRBV12-5 and TRBJ2-1; TRBD2 is a possible D gene (6 bases). The V gene's germline CDR1 is LGHNT and CDR2 FRNRAP. Trimming removed 5 bases from V and 0 bases from J, with 23 bases in between. The CDR3 sequence is 19 residues long. DNA of the CDR3: TGTGCTAGTGGTCTCCTCGGGATAGCGGAGACATTCTCCTACAATGAGCAGTTCTTC. Translation gives CASGLLGIAETFSYNEQFF. The variable domain in full, completed from reference TRBV12-5 and TRBJ2-1, reads DARVTQTPRHKVTEMGQEVTMRCQPILGHNTVFWYRQTMMQGLELLAYFRNRAPLDDSGMPKDRFSAEMPDATLATLKIQPSEPRDSAVYFCASGLLGIAETFSYNEQFFGPGTRLTVL.

The gene calls are TRBV6-6 and TRBJ2-2, with 9 bases aligning to TRBD2. V gave up 5 bases and J gave up 7 bases; unmatched junction bases: 8. The CDR3 is 15 amino acids. Germline CDR1 MNHNY, CDR2 SVGAGI (reference sequence). The CDR3 here is CASSPASGEGGELFF. CDR3 bases: TGTGCCAGCAGTCCTGCTAGCGGGGAGGGCGGGGAGCTGTTTTTT.

This chain joins TRBV5-1 and TRBJ2-5, with a weak D call TRBD2 (7 bases). The CDR3 runs to 14 residues. The germline V and J ends were trimmed by 4 bases and 5 bases, with 15 bases remaining between them. Germline CDR1 SGHRS, CDR2 YFSETQ. In nucleotides, the CDR3 is TGCGCCAGCAGCGTTGGCGGGGGCGAGGAGACCCAGTACTTC. Translated: CASSVGGGEETQYF.

This clonotype was seen a handful of times. V usage is TRBV5-1 and J usage is TRBJ2-1; D not certain. Germline V gene sequence: CDR1 SGHRS, CDR2 YFSETQ. The CDR3 spans 14 residues. Between the trimmed V and J ends, which lost 5 bases and 0 bases, there was a span of 9 bases. The CDR3 region has the DNA TGCGCCAGCAGTGACGTGAGCTCCTACAATGAGCAGTTCTTC. It encodes CASSDVSSYNEQFF.

This clonotype was counted ten times or more. The genes are TRBV12-3 or TRBV12-4 and TRBJ2-1; D remains unclear. CDR3 length: 11 amino acids. The V gene lost 6 bases and the J gene lost 7 bases, with 7 bases spanning the gap. CDR3 region: CASRERNEQFF. The CDR3 DNA is TGTGCCAGCAGAGAGCGAAATGAGCAGTTCTTC.

The chain employs TRBV10-3 and TRBJ2-2; possible D gene TRBD2, 5 bases. The germline CDR1 and CDR2 sequences are ENHRY and SYGVKD. CDR3 size: 13 residues. V lost 6 bases, J lost 0 bases, and 5 bases lay in between. The CDR3 protein is CAISGANTGELFF. CDR3 nucleotides: TGTGCCATCAGCGGGGCGAACACCGGGGAGCTGTTTTTT.

The V call is TRBV7-2, the J call TRBJ1-5, with TRBD1 as a possible D gene (6 bases). With 5 bases removed from V and 5 bases from J, the gap between germline ends came to 13 bases. Germline V lookup: CDR1 SGHTA, CDR2 FQGNSA. The CDR3 has 14 amino acids. The CDR3 loop is CASSLWDTDQPQHF. The DNA for the CDR3 is TGTGCCAGCAGCCTCTGGGACACTGATCAGCCCCAGCATTTT.

There are a few counts of this clonotype. In DNA form, the CDR3 reads TGTGCCAGCAGCCCCGGGCCTTTAGCGGACACCATATATTTT. Its translation is CASSPGPLADTIYF. The chain couples TRBV7-2 to TRBJ1-3, with D unclear. Per germline, CDR1 SGHTA and CDR2 FQGNSA. The CDR3 covers 14 residues. V lost 5 bases and J 8 bases, leaving 16 bases between the germline ends.